Presented here are 25 T cell receptor beta chains from one specimen sequenced in a study of blood T cell repertoires in COVID-19. TCRdb keeps only in-frame clones here, not all; method: immunoSEQ multiplex PCR. The data show roughly 80,000 clones, about 84% seen once. Specimen: peripheral blood. These receptors came from a woman aged 70-85 years with acute or convalescent COVID-19.

V gene TRBV28 combines with J gene TRBJ2-7; D unclear. V gave up 3 bases and J gave up 2 bases, with 23 bases separating them. The CDR3 sequence is 18 residues long. CDR1 and CDR2 from the germline V gene are MDHEN and SYDVKM. The CDR3 spells CASSFPLGTNAWPYEQYV. The CDR3 coding sequence is TGTGCCAGCAGTTTCCCCCTCGGAACTAACGCCTGGCCCTACGAGCAGTACGTC.

This chain connects TRBV6-2 or TRBV6-3 to TRBJ2-2, with D possibly being TRBD2 (6 bases). Germline V gene lookup returns CDR1 MNHEY and CDR2 SVGEGT. V lost 0 bases and J lost 4, with 18 bases in between. This CDR3 has 18 residues. The CDR3 spells CASSYSRPGSAGTGELFF. DNA for the CDR3: TGTGCCAGCAGTTACTCCCGCCCCGGGAGTGCGGGCACCGGGGAGCTGTTTTTT.

The V call is TRBV14, the J call TRBJ1-2; 7 nucleotides agree with TRBD1. Germline V gene sequence: CDR1 SGHDN, CDR2 FVKESK. The CDR3 extends over 12 amino acids. V shed 4 bases and J 6 bases; nucleotides not matched to a gene: 2. CDR3 sequence (DNA): TGTGCCAGCAGCCTAACAGGGGATGGCTACACCTTC. Protein product: CASSLTGDGYTF. The entire variable domain, with the rest obtained from reference TRBV14 and TRBJ1-2, is as follows: EAGVTQFPSHSVIEKGQTVTLRCDPISGHDNLYWYRRVMGKEIKFLLHFVKESKQDESGMPNNRFLAERTGGTYSTLKVQPAELEDSGVYFCASSLTGDGYTFGSGTRLTVV.

V is TRBV27 and J is TRBJ2-3, with 8 bases matching TRBD2. The V and J ends lost 7 bases and 3 bases, in that order; junction bases with no gene match: 24. Germline V CDR1 and CDR2: MNHEY, SMNVEV (reference sequence). The CDR3 extends over 20 amino acids. The CDR3: CASTSWRYFAGGQETDTQYF. The CDR3 DNA reads as TGTGCCAGCACCTCATGGAGGTATTTCGCGGGGGGACAAGAGACAGATACGCAGTATTTT.

The chain links TRBV7-8 to TRBJ2-1; tentative D call: TRBD2 (6 bases). V was trimmed by 5 bases and J by 8 bases, leaving 10 bases between them. The CDR3 has 12 amino acids. Germline assignment: CDR1 SGHVS and CDR2 FQNEAQ. The CDR3 DNA is TGTGCCAGCAGCCCCCGGGAGCATGAGCAGTTCTTC. Encoded protein: CASSPREHEQFF.

This chain uses TRBV27 with TRBJ2-3; 10 bases agree with TRBD1. With V trimmed by 9 bases and J by 3 bases, 6 bases remained unmatched. CDR1 and CDR2 (germline): MNHEY, SMNVEV (reference sequence). This CDR3 has 14 residues. The CDR3 DNA follows: TGTGCCAGTTCCCGGGACAGGGGTACAGATACGCAGTATTTT. The encoded protein is CASSRDRGTDTQYF.

The chain couples TRBV4-1 to TRBJ2-2; D may be TRBD1 (5 bases). CDR3 length: 16 residues. From germline, CDR1 is MGHRA and CDR2 YSYEKL. V was trimmed by 0 bases and J by 1 base, leaving 9 bases between them. The CDR3 sequence: CASSQDPDRNTGELFF. The CDR3, as DNA: TGCGCCAGCAGCCAAGATCCAGACAGGAACACCGGGGAGCTGTTTTTT.

V usage is TRBV6-5 and J usage is TRBJ2-3, with 9 nucleotides matching TRBD2. The trim removed 10 bases at V and 7 bases at J, leaving 9 bases unmatched. In germline, CDR1 is MNHEY, CDR2 SVGAGI. The CDR3 contains 13 residues. CDR3 amino acids: CAIGAGGPYTQYF. For the CDR3, the DNA is TGTGCCATTGGGGCGGGGGGGCCGTATACGCAGTATTTT.

This clone is labeled medium-sized. The junction departs from germline at one end; a sequencing error may be responsible. The chain has TRBV5-6 and TRBJ1-4, with 9 bases matching TRBD1. CDR1 is SGHDT, CDR2 YYEEEE, per germline. The CDR3 runs 18 residues. The CDR3: CASSLGGQGQSTSEKLFF. The CDR3, as DNA: TGTGCCAGCAGCCTTGGGGGACAGGGTCAATCCACTAGTGAAAAACTGTTTTTT.

The chain links TRBV5-6 to TRBJ1-3; no firm D call. V lost 2 bases to trimming and J lost 3 bases, with 12 bases between them. Germline-derived CDR1 and CDR2 are SGHDT and YYEEEE. The CDR3 runs 15 residues. CDR3 protein: CASSLPGTLGNTIYF. The DNA of the CDR3 is TGTGCCAGCAGCTTACCAGGTACCCTTGGAAACACCATATATTTT.

This clone was observed a handful of times. The rearrangement joins TRBV29-1 to TRBJ2-7; D perhaps matches TRBD1 (6 bases). CDR1 and CDR2 (germline): SQVTM, ANQGSEA. This CDR3 has 11 amino acids. Trimming took off 7 bases at V and 4 bases at J, with 11 bases between the two ends. The CDR3 reads CSALDSYEQYV. The CDR3 region has the DNA TGCAGCGCCCTGGACAGTTACGAGCAGTACGTC.

This chain connects TRBV5-6 to TRBJ1-2; no reliable D call. This CDR3 spans 14 amino acids. In germline, CDR1 is SGHDT, CDR2 YYEEEE. Trimming took 4 bases from V and 0 from J, leaving 10 bases between them. The CDR3 DNA is TGTGCCAGCAGCCAGAGACGGGCTAACTATGGCTACACCTTC. Protein sequence: CASSQRRANYGYTF.

The gene calls are TRBV18 and TRBJ1-1; TRBD1 agrees at 8 bases. The CDR3 covers 15 residues. CDR1 is KGHSH and CDR2 is LQKENI in the germline V gene. V shed 3 bases and J 0 bases; nucleotides not matched to a gene: 3. The CDR3 DNA is TGTGCCAGCTCACCGAGACAGGGGATGAACACTGAAGCTTTCTTT. Translating it yields CASSPRQGMNTEAFF.

This rearrangement joins TRBV19 to TRBJ1-1; D is unresolved. V gave up 3 bases and J gave up 6 bases, with 17 bases separating them. Germline CDR1 reads LNHDA; CDR2 reads SQIVND (reference sequence). CDR3 size: 15 residues. The CDR3 DNA is TGTGCCAGTAGTATCTCGGCCAGGCCTACGGCTGAAGCTTTCTTT. Protein: CASSISARPTAEAFF.

The chain carries TRBV7-6 and TRBJ2-2; tentative D call: TRBD2 (5 bases). The germline V and J ends were trimmed by 5 bases and 2 bases, with 15 bases remaining between them. The V gene's germline CDR1 is SGHVS and CDR2 FNYEAQ. This CDR3 is built from 16 residues. Here the CDR3 reads CASSLVQLANTGELFF. The CDR3 bases are TGTGCCAGCAGCCTAGTCCAGCTAGCCAACACCGGGGAGCTGTTTTTT.

The chain has TRBV4-1 and TRBJ2-2, with D possibly being TRBD2 (5 bases). Trimming pared 1 base from V and 3 bases from J, leaving 9 bases between. Germline V gives CDR1 MGHRA, CDR2 YSYEKL. The CDR3 extends over 15 amino acids. CDR3: CASSQGLAYTGELFF. The CDR3 DNA reads as TGCGCCAGCAGCCAAGGGCTAGCATACACCGGGGAGCTGTTTTTT.

J is TRBJ2-3 and V is TRBV7-9, with a tentative D call TRBD2 (6 bases). This CDR3 comprises 15 residues. Germline V gene sequence: CDR1 SEHNR, CDR2 FQNEAQ (reference sequence). V was pared by 3 bases and J by 3 bases, with 13 bases between. CDR3 nucleotides: TGTGCCAGCAGCTTCGGCGGGGCCGGAACAGATACGCAGTATTTT. Amino acid sequence: CASSFGGAGTDTQYF.

V is TRBV27 and J is TRBJ1-1; perhaps TRBD1 as D (5 bases). The CDR3 runs to 15 residues. Germline V CDR1 and CDR2: MNHEY, SMNVEV (reference sequence). Trimming took off 0 bases at V and 0 bases at J, with 8 bases between the two ends. The CDR3 spells CASSLSMGLNTEAFF. The CDR3 DNA reads TGTGCCAGCAGTTTATCGATGGGGCTGAACACTGAAGCTTTCTTT.

This chain uses TRBV6-5 with TRBJ2-6, with a possible D match to TRBD1 (6 bases). V was cut by 5 bases and J by 4 bases, with 12 bases left in between. The CDR3 loop spans 15 amino acids. CDR1 and CDR2 (germline): MNHEY, SVGAGI. CDR3 loop: CASSNGGAGANVLTF. DNA for the CDR3: TGTGCCAGCAGTAATGGGGGCGCCGGGGCCAACGTCCTGACTTTC.

The chain recombines TRBV18 with TRBJ1-2, with a tentative D call TRBD1 (6 bases). Trimming took off 2 bases at V and 5 bases at J, with 15 bases between the two ends. Looked up from germline, CDR1 is KGHSH and CDR2 is LQKENI. This CDR3 has 15 amino acids. CDR3 sequence reads: CASSPGRGIPYGYTF. CDR3 bases: TGTGCCAGCTCACCAGGCAGGGGTATCCCGTATGGCTACACCTTC. Full variable domain (outside the CDR3, taken from reference TRBV18 and TRBJ1-2): NAGVMQNPRHLVRRRGQEARLRCSPMKGHSHVYWYRQLPEEGLKFMVYLQKENIIDESGMPKERFSAEFPKEGPSILRIQQVVRGDSAAYFCASSPGRGIPYGYTFGSGTRLTVV.

This clone was counted a few times. The CDR3 protein is CASSFQANYGYTF. CDR3 bases: TGTGCCAGCAGTTTCCAGGCTAACTATGGCTACACCTTC. The chain joins TRBV27 to TRBJ1-2; D not resolved. CDR3 length: 13 amino acids. The germline CDR1 and CDR2 sequences are MNHEY and SMNVEV (reference sequence). V was pared by 3 bases and J by 0 bases, with 5 bases between.

This clone was found a few times. The rearrangement joins TRBV27 to TRBJ2-3; 10 nucleotides match TRBD2. Germline V gives CDR1 MNHEY, CDR2 SMNVEV (reference sequence). This CDR3 comprises 14 residues. Trimming took 6 bases from V and 1 from J; bases not matched to a gene: 1. CDR3 DNA sequence: TGTGCCAGCAGAGGACTAGCGGGCACAGATACGCAGTATTTT. Its translation is CASRGLAGTDTQYF.

This sequence joins TRBV27 and TRBJ1-1; D call uncertain. This CDR3 contains 13 residues. Germline V gene sequence: CDR1 MNHEY, CDR2 SMNVEV (reference sequence). V lost 7 bases to trimming and J lost 3 bases, with 12 bases between them. CDR3 loop: CASTPGGYTEAFF. CDR3 coding DNA: TGTGCCAGCACACCAGGAGGCTACACTGAAGCTTTCTTT.

This clone was recorded only once. V gene TRBV4-2 combines with J gene TRBJ2-1; D possibly corresponds to TRBD2 (6 bases). V lost 1 base to trimming and J lost 6 bases, with 13 bases between them. This CDR3 contains 15 residues. The germline CDR1 and CDR2 sequences are LGHNA and YNFKEQ. As DNA, the CDR3 is TGTGCCAGCAGCCAAGCGGTCCTAGCGACCAATGAGCAGTTCTTC. It is translated as CASSQAVLATNEQFF.

This chain uses TRBV14 with TRBJ2-2; D perhaps matches TRBD1 (5 bases). CDR3 length: 18 residues. V dropped 1 base and J dropped 3 bases, with 18 bases sitting between them. The germline V gene encodes CDR1 SGHDN and CDR2 FVKESK. The CDR3 DNA is TGTGCCAGCAGCCAAGGTTTTAGCCAGGGCCCTTACACCGGGGAGCTGTTTTTT. It is translated as CASSQGFSQGPYTGELFF.